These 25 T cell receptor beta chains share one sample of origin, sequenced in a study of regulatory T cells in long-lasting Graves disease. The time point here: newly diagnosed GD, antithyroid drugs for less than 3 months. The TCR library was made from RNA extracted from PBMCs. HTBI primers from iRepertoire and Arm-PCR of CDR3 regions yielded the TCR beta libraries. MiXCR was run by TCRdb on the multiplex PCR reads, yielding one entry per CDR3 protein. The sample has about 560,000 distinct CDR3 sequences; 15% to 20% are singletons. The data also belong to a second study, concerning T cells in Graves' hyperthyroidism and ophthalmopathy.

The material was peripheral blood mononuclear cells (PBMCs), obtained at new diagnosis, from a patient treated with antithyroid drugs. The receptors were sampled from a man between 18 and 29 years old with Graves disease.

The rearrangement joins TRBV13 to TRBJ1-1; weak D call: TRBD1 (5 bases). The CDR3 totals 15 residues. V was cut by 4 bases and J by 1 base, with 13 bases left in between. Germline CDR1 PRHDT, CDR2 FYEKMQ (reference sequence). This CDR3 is CASSSAGRGNTEAFF. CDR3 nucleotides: TGTGCCAGCAGCTCCGCCGGGAGGGGGAACACTGAAGCTTTCTTT.

As DNA, the CDR3 is TGTGCCAGCAGCCGTTACGACAGGGCTGGAAACACCATATATTTT. Translating it yields CASSRYDRAGNTIYF. This chain joins TRBV6-2 or TRBV6-3 and TRBJ1-3; 7 nucleotides line up with TRBD1. V gave up 6 bases and J gave up 2 bases; unmatched junction bases: 7. The CDR3 extends over 15 amino acids. Germline CDR1 reads MNHEY; CDR2 reads SVGEGT.

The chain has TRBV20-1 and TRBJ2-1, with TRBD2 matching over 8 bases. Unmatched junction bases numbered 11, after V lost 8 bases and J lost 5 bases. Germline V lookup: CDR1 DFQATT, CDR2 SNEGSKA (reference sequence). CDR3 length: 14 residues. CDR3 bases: TGCAGTCTCCTAGGGGAGCGGGGGAACAATGAGCAGTTCTTC. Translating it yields CSLLGERGNNEQFF.

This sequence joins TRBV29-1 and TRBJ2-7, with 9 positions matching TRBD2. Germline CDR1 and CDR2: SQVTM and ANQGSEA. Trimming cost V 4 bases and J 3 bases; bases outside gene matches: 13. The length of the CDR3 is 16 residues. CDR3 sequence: CSVAGLAGPSSYEQYF. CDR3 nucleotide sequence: TGCAGCGTTGCGGGGCTAGCGGGGCCTTCGAGCTACGAGCAGTACTTC.

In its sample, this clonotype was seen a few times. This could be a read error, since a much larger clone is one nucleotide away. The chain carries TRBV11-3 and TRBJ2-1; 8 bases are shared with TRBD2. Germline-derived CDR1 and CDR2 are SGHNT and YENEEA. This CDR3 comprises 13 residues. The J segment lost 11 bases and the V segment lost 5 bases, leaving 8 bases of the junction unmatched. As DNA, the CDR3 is TGTGCCAGCAGCGGGACTAGTAAGGATAAGCAGTTCTTC. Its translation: CASSGTSKDKQFF.

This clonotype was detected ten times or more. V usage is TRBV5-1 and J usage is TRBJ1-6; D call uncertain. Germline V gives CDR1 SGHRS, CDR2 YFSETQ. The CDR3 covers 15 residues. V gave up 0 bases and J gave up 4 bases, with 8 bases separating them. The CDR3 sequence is CASSLEAPYNSPLHF. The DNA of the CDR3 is TGCGCCAGCAGCTTGGAGGCACCATATAATTCACCCCTCCACTTT.

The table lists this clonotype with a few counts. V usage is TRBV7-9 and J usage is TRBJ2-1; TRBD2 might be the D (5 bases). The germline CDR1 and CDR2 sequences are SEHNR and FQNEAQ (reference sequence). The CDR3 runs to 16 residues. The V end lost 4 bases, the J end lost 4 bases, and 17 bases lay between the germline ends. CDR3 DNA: TGTGCCAGCAGCTCACCAGCGGCCCGATCTTACAATGAGCAGTTCTTC. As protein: CASSSPAARSYNEQFF.

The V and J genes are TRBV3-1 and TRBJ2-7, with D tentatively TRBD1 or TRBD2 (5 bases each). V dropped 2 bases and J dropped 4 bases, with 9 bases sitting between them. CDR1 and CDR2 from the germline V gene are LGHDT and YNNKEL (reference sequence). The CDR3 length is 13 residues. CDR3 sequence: CASSQSGRYEQYF. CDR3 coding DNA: TGTGCCAGCAGCCAATCGGGGCGGTACGAGCAGTACTTC.

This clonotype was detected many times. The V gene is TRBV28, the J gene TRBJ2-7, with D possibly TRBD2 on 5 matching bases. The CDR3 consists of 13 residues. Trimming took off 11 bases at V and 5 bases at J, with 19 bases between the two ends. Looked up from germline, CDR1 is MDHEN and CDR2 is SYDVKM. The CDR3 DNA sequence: TGTGCCTCTGGAGAGGCTAACGGGGACGAGCAGTACTTC. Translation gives CASGEANGDEQYF.

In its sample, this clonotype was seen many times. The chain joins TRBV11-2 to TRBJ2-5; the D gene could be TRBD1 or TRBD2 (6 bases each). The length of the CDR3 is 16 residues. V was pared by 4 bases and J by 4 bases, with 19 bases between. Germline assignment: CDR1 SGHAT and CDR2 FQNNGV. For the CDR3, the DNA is TGTGCCAGCAGCTCCAGTCGGGGGCAAGTTAGAGAGACCCAGTACTTC. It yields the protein CASSSSRGQVRETQYF.

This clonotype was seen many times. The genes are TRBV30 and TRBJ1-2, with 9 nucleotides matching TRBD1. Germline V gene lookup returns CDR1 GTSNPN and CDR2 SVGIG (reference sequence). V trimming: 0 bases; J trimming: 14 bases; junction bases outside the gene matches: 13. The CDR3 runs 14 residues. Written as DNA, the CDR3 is TGTGCCTGGAGTGTACGGAGGGGACAGGGCGTAAGGACCTTC. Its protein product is CAWSVRRGQGVRTF.

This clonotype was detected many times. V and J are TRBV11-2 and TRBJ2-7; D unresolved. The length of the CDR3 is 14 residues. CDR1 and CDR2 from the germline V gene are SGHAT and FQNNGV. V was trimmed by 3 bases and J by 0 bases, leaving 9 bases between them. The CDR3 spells CASSFEQSSYEQYF. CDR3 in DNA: TGTGCCAGCAGCTTTGAACAGAGCTCCTACGAGCAGTACTTC.

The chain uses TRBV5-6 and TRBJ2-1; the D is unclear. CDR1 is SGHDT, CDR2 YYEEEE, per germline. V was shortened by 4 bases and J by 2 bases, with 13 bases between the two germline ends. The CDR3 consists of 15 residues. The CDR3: CASSPASSPYNEQFF. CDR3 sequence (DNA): TGTGCCAGCAGCCCGGCAAGTAGTCCCTACAATGAGCAGTTCTTC.

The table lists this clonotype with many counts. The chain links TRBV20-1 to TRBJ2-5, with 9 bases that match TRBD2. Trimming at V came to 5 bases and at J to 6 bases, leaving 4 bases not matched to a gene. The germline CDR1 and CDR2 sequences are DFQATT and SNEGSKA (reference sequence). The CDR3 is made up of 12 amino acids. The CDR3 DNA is TGCAGTGCTGCCGGGACTAGCAAGACCCAGTACTTC. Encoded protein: CSAAGTSKTQYF.

CDR3 amino acids: CASSQGQPTGTEPQHF. The CDR3 bases are TGCGCCAGCAGCCAGGGCCAACCGACAGGGACGGAGCCCCAGCATTTT. The J gene is TRBJ1-5, the V gene TRBV4-1; 7 positions agree with TRBD1. Trimming at V came to 3 bases and at J to 8 bases, leaving 13 bases not matched to a gene. Per germline, CDR1 MGHRA and CDR2 YSYEKL. This CDR3 has 16 amino acids.

CDR3 amino acids: CASSDSMREAQYF. The CDR3 nucleotides are TGTGCCAGCAGTGACTCAATGCGGGAGGCGCAGTATTTT. This chain links TRBV6-4 with TRBJ2-3, with 8 bases aligning to TRBD2. Germline-derived CDR1 and CDR2 are MRHNA and SNTAGT. V lost 0 bases to trimming and J lost 10 bases; unmatched junction nucleotides: 3. CDR3 size: 13 residues.

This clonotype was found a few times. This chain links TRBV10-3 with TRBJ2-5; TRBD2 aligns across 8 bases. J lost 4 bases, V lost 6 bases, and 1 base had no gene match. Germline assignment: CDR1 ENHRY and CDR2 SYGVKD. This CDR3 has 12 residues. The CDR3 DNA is TGTGCCATCAGCGGGGGGGGAGAGACCCAGTACTTC. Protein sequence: CAISGGGETQYF.

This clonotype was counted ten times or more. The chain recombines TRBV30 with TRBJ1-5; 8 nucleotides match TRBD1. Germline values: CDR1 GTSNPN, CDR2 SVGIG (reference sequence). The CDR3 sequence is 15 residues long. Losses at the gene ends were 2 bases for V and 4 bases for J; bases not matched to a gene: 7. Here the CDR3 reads CAWSYGRDRNQPQHF. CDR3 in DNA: TGTGCCTGGAGTTACGGAAGGGACAGGAATCAGCCCCAGCATTTT.

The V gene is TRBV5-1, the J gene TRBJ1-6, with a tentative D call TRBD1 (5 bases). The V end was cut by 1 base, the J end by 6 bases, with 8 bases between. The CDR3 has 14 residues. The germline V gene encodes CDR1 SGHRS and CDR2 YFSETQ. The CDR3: CASSLRGANSPLHF. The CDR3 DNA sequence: TGCGCCAGCAGCTTGCGGGGCGCTAATTCACCCCTCCACTTT.

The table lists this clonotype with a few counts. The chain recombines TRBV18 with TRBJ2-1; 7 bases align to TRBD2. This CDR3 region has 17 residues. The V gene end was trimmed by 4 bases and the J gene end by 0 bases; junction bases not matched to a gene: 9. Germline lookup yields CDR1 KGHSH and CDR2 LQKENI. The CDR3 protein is CASSLPLAVSSYNEQFF. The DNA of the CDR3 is TGTGCCAGCTCACTGCCCCTAGCGGTGTCCTCCTACAATGAGCAGTTCTTC.

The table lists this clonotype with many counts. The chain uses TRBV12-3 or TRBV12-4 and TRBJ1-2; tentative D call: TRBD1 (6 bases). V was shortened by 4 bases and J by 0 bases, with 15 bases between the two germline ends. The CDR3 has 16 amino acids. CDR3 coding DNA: TGTGCCAGCAGTTGGGACAAAGAGTTAGCTAACTATGGCTACACCTTC. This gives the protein CASSWDKELANYGYTF.

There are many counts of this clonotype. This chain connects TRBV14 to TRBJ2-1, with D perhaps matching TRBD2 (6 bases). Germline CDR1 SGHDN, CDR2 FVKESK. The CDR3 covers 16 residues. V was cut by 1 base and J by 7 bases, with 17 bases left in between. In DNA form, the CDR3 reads TGTGCCAGCAGCCAAGTCCGGGACTTGAAGCTGAATGAGCAGTTCTTC. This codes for CASSQVRDLKLNEQFF. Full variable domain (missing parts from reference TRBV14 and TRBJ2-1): EAGVTQFPSHSVIEKGQTVTLRCDPISGHDNLYWYRRVMGKEIKFLLHFVKESKQDESGMPNNRFLAERTGGTYSTLKVQPAELEDSGVYFCASSQVRDLKLNEQFFGPGTRLTVL.

In nucleotides, the CDR3 is TGTGCCAGCAGTTGGCCTAGCGGGAGCTCCTACGAGCAGTACTTC. It encodes CASSWPSGSSYEQYF. The rearrangement links TRBV28 to TRBJ2-7; 10 nucleotides agree with TRBD2. CDR1 is MDHEN, CDR2 SYDVKM, per germline. V shed 4 bases, J shed 0 bases, and the junction held 3 bases outside the gene matches. The CDR3 totals 15 residues. Based on the CDR3 plus reference TRBV28 and TRBJ2-7, the full variable domain is DVKVTQSSRYLVKRTGEKVFLECVQDMDHENMFWYRQDPGLGLRLIYFSYDVKMKEKGDIPEGYSVSREKKERFSLILESASTNQTSMYLCASSWPSGSSYEQYFGPGTRLTVT.

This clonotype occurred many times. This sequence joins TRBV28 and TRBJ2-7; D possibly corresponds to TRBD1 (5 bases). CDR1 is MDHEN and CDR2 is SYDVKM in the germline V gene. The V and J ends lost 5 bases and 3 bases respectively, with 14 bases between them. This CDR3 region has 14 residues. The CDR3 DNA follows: TGTGCCAGCAGTCCGCCGACAGACCACTACGAGCAGTACTTC. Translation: CASSPPTDHYEQYF.

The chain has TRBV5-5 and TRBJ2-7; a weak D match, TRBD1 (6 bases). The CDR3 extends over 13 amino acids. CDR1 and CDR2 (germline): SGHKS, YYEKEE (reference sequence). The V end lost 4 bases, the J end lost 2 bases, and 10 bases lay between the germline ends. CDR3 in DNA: TGTGCCAGCAGCGCCGACAGGACCTACGAGCAGTACTTC. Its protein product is CASSADRTYEQYF.